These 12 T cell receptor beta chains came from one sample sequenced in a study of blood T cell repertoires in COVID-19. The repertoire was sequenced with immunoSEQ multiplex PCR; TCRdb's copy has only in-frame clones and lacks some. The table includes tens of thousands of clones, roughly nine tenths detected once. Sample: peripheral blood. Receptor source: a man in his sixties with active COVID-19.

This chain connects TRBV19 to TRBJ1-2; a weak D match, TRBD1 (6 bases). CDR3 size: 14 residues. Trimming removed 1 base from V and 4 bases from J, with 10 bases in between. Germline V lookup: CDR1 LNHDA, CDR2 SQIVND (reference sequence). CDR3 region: CASSIAGDGYGYTF. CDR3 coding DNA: TGTGCCAGTAGTATAGCAGGGGACGGCTATGGCTACACCTTC.

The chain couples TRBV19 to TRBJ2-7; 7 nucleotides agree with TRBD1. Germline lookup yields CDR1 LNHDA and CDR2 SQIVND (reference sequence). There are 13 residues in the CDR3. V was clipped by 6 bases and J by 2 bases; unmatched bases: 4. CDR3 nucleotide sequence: TGTGCCAGTAGACAAGACAGGGCCTACGAGCAGTACTTC. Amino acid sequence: CASRQDRAYEQYF.

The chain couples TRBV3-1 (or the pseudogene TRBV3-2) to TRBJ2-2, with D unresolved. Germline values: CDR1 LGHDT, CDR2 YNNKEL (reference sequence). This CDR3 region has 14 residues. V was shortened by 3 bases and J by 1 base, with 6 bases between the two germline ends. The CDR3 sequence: CASSHGGNTGELFF. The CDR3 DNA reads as TGTGCCAGCAGCCACGGTGGGAACACCGGGGAGCTGTTTTTT.

CDR3 protein: CASTLQGAEKLFF. CDR3 DNA sequence: TGTGCCAGCACGTTGCAGGGGGCTGAAAAACTGTTTTTT. The chain recombines TRBV12-3 or TRBV12-4 with TRBJ1-4; TRBD1 matches at 8 bases. V was pared by 7 bases and J by 7 bases, with 5 bases of the junction left unmatched. The length of the CDR3 is 13 residues.

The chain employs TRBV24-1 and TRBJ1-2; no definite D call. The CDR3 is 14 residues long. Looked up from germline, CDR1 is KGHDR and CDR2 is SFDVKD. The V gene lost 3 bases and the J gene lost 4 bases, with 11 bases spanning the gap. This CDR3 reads CATSDPVISYGYTF. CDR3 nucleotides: TGTGCCACCAGTGATCCCGTTATATCCTATGGCTACACCTTC.

CDR3 region: CASSSYWGLRRGEKLFF. The CDR3 nucleotides read TGTGCCAGCAGCTCCTACTGGGGTCTCCGGCGGGGTGAAAAACTGTTTTTT. The gene calls are TRBV6-2 or TRBV6-3 and TRBJ1-4, with D unclear. The germline V and J ends were trimmed by 6 bases and 7 bases, with 24 bases remaining between them. This CDR3 spans 17 amino acids. Looked up from germline, CDR1 is MNHEY and CDR2 is SVGEGT.

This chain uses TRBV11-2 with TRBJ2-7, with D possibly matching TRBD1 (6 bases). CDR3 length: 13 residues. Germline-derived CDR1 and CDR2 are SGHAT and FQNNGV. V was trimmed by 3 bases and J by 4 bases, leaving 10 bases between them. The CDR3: CASSFARGYEQYF. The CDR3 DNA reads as TGTGCCAGCAGCTTCGCCAGGGGATACGAGCAGTACTTC. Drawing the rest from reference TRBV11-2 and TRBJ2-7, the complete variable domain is EAGVAQSPRYKIIEKRQSVAFWCNPISGHATLYWYQQILGQGPKLLIQFQNNGVVDDSQLPKDRFSAERLKGVDSTLKIQPAKLEDSAVYLCASSFARGYEQYFGPGTRLTVT.

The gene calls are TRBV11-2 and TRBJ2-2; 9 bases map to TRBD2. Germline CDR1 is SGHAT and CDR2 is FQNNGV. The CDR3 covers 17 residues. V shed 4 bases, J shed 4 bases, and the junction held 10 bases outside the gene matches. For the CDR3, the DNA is TGTGCCAGCAGCTCATTCCTAGCGGGGACGACCACCGGGGAGCTGTTTTTT. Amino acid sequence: CASSSFLAGTTTGELFF.

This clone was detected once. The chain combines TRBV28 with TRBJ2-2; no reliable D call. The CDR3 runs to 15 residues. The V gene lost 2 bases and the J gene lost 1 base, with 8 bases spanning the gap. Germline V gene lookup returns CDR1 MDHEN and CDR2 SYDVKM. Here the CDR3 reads CASSLGQVNTGELFF. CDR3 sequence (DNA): TGTGCCAGCAGTTTAGGGCAGGTGAACACCGGGGAGCTGTTTTTT.

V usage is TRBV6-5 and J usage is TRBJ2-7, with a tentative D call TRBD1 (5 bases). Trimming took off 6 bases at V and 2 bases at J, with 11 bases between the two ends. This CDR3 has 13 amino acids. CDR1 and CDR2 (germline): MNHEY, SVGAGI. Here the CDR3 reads CASSRQFPYEQYF. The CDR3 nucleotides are TGTGCCAGCAGCAGACAGTTTCCCTACGAGCAGTACTTC.

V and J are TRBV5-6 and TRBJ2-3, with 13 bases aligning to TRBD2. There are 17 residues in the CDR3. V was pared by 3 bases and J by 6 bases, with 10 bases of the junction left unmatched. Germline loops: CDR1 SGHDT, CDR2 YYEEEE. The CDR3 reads CASSSLLAGGPSDTQYF. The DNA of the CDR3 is TGTGCCAGCAGCTCCTTACTAGCGGGAGGGCCCTCGGATACGCAGTATTTT.

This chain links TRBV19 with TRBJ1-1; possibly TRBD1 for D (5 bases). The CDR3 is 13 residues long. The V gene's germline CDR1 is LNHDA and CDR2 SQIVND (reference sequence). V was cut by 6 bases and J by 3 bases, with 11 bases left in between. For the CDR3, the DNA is TGTGCCAGTAGCGTCAGGGCCTACACTGAAGCTTTCTTT. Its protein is CASSVRAYTEAFF.